This TCR beta chain was documented in a study of blood T cell repertoires in COVID-19. Study-level information: The United States, Italy and Spain supplied acute and convalescent COVID-19 samples. T cells, B-cell-depleted T cells, or PBMCs supplied cDNA or gDNA.

Trimming left V 2 bases short and J 4 bases short, with 14 bases between. Germline CDR1 reads MNHNS; CDR2 reads SASEGT. CDR3 size: 16 residues. Per the authors' pipeline: By means of reference gene primer amplification, nucleated cell counts were estimated. The table came from immunoSEQ multiplex PCR; TCRdb's copy has only in-frame clones and leaves some out. The V and J calls and clone size are taken from that table; D and trimming were inferred from the DNA. The sample lists 110,000 or so clones; about nine tenths were seen once. Sequences were obtained from peripheral blood. The chain joins TRBV6-1 to TRBJ2-2; tentative D call: TRBD1 (5 bases). The clonotype comes from a woman between 50 and 59 years old with acute or convalescent COVID-19. The CDR3 bases are TGTGCCAGCAGTGAATACGATGGCAGGGCCACCGGGGAGCTGTTTTTT. This codes for CASSEYDGRATGELFF.